This T cell receptor (beta chain) was sequenced for a study of tumor-infiltrating lymphocytes in primary liver carcinoma. In the study overall: Patients were men and women aged 30 to 69 years. The study's findings and limits: Tumor-blood pairs (like tumor-adjacent pairs) overlapped less than tumor region pairs did. Against blood, tumors held a significantly higher top-250-clone fraction (p = 0.039).

Unsorted whole blood yielded the blood RNA, and germline DNA was also extracted. The CDR3 has 18 residues. The germline gives CDR1 MGHRA, CDR2 YSYEKL. Between the trimmed V and J ends, which lost 0 bases and 2 bases, there was a span of 14 bases. There are many counts of this clonotype. What it binds is unknown. Synthesis of TCR beta cDNA was carried out from approximately 500 ng total RNA with a constant-region primer. Libraries covering TCR beta were generated through three nested multiplex PCR rounds (using a slightly modified ARM-PCR). PCR rounds one and two used TRBV1-TRBV30 forward primers with a C-beta reverse primer for 10 cycles each. From the multiplex PCR reads, TCRdb called clonotypes with MiXCR, one entry per CDR3 protein. This sample has fewer than 400,000 distinct CDR3 sequences; 65% occur once, and the top ten carry roughly 9%.

The receptor comes from a man aged 35 to 55 with primary liver carcinoma and hepatitis B virus infection. The sample taken for sequencing was peripheral blood. The chain is built from TRBV4-1 and TRBJ1-6; D call uncertain. In nucleotides, the CDR3 is TGCGCCAGCAGCCAAGATTGGCCAGTAAAGACCTATAATTCACCCCTCCACTTT. Translated, it gives CASSQDWPVKTYNSPLHF.